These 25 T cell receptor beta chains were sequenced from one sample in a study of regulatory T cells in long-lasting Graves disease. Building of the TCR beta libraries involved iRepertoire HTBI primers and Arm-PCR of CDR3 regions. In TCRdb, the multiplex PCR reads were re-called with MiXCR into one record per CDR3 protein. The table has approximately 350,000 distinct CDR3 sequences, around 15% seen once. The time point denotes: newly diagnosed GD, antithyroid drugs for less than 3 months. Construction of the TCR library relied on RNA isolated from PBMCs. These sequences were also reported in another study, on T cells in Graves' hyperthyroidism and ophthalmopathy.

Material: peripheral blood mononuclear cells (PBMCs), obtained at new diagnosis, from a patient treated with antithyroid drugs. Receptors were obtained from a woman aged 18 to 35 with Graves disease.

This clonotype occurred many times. CDR3 sequence reads: CASSLGGGSSYNEQFF. In nucleotides, the CDR3 is TGTGCCAGCAGCTTGGGGGGCGGGAGCTCCTACAATGAGCAGTTCTTC. This chain connects TRBV12-3 or TRBV12-4 to TRBJ2-1; the D gene is possibly TRBD2 (7 bases). This CDR3 region has 16 residues. The V end lost 6 bases, the J end lost 0 bases, and 15 bases lay between the germline ends.

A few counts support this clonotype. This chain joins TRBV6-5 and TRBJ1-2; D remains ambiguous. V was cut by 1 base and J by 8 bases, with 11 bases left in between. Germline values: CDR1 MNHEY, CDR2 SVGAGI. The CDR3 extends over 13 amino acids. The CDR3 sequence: CASSYYKGSGYTF. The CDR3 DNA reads TGTGCCAGCAGTTACTATAAGGGATCCGGCTACACCTTC.

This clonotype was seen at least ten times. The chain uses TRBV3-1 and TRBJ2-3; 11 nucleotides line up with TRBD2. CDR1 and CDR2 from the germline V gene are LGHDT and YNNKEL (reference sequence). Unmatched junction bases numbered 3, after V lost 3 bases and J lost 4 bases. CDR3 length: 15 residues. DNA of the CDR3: TGTGCCAGCAGCCATAGCGGGAGGGCCCCAGATACGCAGTATTTT. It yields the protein CASSHSGRAPDTQYF.

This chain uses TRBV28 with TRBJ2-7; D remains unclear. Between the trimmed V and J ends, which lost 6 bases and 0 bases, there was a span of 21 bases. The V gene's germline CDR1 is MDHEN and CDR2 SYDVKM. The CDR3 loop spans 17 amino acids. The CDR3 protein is CASRSSLIGHTSYEQYF. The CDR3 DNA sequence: TGTGCCAGCAGGTCATCCCTAATTGGGCATACCTCCTACGAGCAGTACTTC.

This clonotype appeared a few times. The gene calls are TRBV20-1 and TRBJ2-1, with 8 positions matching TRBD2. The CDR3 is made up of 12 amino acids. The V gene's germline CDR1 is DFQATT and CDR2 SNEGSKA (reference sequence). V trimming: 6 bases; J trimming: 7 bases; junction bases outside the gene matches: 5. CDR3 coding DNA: TGCAGTGCAACCGGGGGGGCTAATGAGCAGTTCTTC. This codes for CSATGGANEQFF.

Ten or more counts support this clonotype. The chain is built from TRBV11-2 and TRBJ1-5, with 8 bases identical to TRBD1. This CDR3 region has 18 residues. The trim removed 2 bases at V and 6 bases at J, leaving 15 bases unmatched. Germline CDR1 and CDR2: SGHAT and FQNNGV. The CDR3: CASSLYAAGQGGSQPQHF. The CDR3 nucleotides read TGTGCCAGCAGCTTATACGCTGCCGGACAGGGAGGAAGTCAGCCCCAGCATTTT.

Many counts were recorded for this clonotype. Here the CDR3 DNA reads TGTGCCAGCAGCCAAGAGTTAGAGCCTGGAAAACTGTTTTTT. It codes for CASSQELEPGKLFF. The chain couples TRBV3-1 to TRBJ1-4; D gene unclear. Germline V gene data show CDR1 as LGHDT and CDR2 as YNNKEL (reference sequence). Trimming left V 0 bases short and J 10 bases short, with 12 bases between. The CDR3 sequence is 14 residues long.

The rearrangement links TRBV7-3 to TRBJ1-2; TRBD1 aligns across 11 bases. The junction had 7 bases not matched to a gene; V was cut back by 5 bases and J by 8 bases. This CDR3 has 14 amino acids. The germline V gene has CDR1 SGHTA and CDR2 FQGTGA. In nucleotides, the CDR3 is TGTGCCAGCAGCCCGGGACAGGGGGTACTCGGCTACACCTTC. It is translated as CASSPGQGVLGYTF.

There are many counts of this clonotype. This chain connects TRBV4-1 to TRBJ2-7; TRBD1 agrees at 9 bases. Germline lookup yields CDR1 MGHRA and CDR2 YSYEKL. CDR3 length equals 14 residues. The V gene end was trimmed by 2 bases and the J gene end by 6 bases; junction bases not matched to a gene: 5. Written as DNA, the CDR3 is TGCGCCAGCAGCCAATGGGACAGGGCTAGCGAGCAGTACTTC. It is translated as CASSQWDRASEQYF.

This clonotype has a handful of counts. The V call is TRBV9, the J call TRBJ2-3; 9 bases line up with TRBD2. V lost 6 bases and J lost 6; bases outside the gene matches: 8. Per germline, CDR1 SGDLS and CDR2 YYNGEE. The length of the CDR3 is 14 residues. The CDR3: CASTPSGEADTQYF. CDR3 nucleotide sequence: TGTGCCAGCACCCCTAGCGGGGAAGCGGATACGCAGTATTTT. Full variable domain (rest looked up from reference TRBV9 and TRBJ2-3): DSGVTQTPKHLITATGQRVTLRCSPRSGDLSVYWYQQSLDQGLQFLIQYYNGEERAKGNILERFSAQQFPDLHSELNLSSLELGDSALYFCASTPSGEADTQYFGPGTRLTVL.

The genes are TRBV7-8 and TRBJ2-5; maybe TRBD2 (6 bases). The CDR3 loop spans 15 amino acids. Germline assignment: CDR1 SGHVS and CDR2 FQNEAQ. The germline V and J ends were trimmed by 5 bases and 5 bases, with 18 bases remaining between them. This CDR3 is CASSARWSRGETQYF. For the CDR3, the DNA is TGTGCCAGCAGCGCCCGCTGGTCCCGGGGGGAGACCCAGTACTTC. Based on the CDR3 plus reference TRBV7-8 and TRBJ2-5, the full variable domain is GAGVSQSPRYKVAKRGQDVALRCDPISGHVSLFWYQQALGQGPEFLTYFQNEAQLDKSGLPSDRFFAERPEGSVSTLKIQRTQQEDSAVYLCASSARWSRGETQYFGPGTRLLVL.

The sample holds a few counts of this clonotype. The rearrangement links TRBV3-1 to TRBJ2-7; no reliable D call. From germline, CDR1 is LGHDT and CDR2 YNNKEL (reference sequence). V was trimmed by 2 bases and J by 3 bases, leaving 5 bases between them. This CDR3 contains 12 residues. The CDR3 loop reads CASSQFIYEQYF. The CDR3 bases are TGTGCCAGCAGCCAATTTATCTACGAGCAGTACTTC.

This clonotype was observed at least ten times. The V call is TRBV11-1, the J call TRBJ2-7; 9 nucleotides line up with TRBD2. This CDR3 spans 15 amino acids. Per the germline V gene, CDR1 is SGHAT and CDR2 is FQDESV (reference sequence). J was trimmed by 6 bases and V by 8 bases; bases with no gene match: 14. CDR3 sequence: CASGSELAGRGEQYF. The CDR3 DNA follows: TGTGCCAGCGGATCCGAACTAGCGGGCCGTGGCGAGCAGTACTTC.

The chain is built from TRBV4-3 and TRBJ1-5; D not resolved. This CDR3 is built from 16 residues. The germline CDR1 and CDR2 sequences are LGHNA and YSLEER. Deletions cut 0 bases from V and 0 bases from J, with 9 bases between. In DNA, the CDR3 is TGCGCCAGCAGCCAAGATAACGGCAATAGCAATCAGCCCCAGCATTTT. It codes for CASSQDNGNSNQPQHF.

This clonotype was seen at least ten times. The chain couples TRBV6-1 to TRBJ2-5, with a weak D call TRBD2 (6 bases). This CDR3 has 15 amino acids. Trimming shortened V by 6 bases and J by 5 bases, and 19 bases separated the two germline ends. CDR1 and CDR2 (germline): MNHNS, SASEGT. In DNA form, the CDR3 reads TGTGCCAGCAGATTCTTACGGGAGCCCCGGGAGACCCAGTACTTC. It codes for CASRFLREPRETQYF.

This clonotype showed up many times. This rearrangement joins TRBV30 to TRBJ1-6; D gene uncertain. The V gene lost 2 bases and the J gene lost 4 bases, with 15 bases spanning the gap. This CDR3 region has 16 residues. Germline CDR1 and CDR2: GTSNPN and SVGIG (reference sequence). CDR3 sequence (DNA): TGTGCCTGGAGTTCTGAGGGAGGCTGGTATAATTCACCCCTCCACTTT. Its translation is CAWSSEGGWYNSPLHF.

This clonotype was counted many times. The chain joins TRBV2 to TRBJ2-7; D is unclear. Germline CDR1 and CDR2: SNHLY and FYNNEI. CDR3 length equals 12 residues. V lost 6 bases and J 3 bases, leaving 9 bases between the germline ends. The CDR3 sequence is CASSAQNYEQYF. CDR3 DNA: TGTGCCAGCAGCGCTCAAAACTACGAGCAGTACTTC.

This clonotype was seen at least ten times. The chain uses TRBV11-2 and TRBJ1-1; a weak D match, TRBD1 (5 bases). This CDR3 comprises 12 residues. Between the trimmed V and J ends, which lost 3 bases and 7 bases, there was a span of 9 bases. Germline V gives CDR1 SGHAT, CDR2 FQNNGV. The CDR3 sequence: CASSFSTGEAFF. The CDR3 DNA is TGTGCCAGCAGCTTCAGCACAGGTGAAGCTTTCTTT. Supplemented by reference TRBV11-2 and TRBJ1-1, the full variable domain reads EAGVAQSPRYKIIEKRQSVAFWCNPISGHATLYWYQQILGQGPKLLIQFQNNGVVDDSQLPKDRFSAERLKGVDSTLKIQPAKLEDSAVYLCASSFSTGEAFFGQGTRLTVV.

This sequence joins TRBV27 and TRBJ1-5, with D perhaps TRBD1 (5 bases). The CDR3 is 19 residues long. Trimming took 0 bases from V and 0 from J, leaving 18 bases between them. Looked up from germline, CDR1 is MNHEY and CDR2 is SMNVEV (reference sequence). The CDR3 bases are TGTGCCAGCAGTTTATCGAACGCCGGGACGGCAATTAGCAATCAGCCCCAGCATTTT. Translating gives CASSLSNAGTAISNQPQHF.

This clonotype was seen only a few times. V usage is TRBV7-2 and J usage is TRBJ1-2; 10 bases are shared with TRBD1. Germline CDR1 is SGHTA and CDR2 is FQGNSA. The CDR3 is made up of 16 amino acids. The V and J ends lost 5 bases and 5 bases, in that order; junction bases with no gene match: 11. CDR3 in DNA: TGTGCCAGCAGCCCCATTCGGACAGGGGGTGGGTATGGCTACACCTTC. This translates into CASSPIRTGGGYGYTF.

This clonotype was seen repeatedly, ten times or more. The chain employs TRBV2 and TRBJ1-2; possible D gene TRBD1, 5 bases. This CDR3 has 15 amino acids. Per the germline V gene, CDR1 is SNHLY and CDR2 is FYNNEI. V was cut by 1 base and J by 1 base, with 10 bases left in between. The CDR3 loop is CASSEEAGRNYGYTF. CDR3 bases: TGTGCCAGCAGTGAAGAGGCAGGGCGTAACTATGGCTACACCTTC. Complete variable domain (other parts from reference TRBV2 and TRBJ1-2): EPEVTQTPSHQVTQMGQEVILRCVPISNHLYFYWYRQILGQKVEFLVSFYNNEISEKSEIFDDQFSVERPDGSNFTLKIRSTKLEDSAMYFCASSEEAGRNYGYTFGSGTRLTVV.

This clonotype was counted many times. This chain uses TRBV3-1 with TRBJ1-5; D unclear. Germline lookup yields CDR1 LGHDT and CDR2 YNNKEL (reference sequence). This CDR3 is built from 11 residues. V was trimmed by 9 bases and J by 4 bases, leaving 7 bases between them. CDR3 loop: CASGVNQPQHF. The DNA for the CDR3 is TGTGCCAGTGGGGTTAATCAGCCCCAGCATTTT.

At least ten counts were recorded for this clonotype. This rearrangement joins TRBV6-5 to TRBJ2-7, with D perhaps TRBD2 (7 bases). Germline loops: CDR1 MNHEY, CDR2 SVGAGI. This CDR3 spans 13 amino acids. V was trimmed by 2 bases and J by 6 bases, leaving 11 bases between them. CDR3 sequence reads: CASSYNREGEQYF. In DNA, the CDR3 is TGTGCCAGCAGTTACAACAGGGAGGGCGAGCAGTACTTC.

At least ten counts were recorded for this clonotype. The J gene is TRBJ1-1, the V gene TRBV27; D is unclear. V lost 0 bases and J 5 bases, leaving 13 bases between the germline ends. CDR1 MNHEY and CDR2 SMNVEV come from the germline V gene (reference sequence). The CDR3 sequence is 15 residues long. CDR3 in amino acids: CASSLSGSGGTEAFF. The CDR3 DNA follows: TGTGCCAGCAGTTTATCCGGGTCGGGCGGAACTGAAGCTTTCTTT.

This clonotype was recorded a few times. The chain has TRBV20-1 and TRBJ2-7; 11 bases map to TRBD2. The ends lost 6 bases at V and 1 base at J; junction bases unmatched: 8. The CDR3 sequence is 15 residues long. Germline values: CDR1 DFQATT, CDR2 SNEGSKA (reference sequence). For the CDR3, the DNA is TGCAGTGCCCCGCCAACTAGCGGGGGTTCCTACGAGCAGTACTTC. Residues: CSAPPTSGGSYEQYF.